Presented here are 16 T cell receptor beta chains from one specimen sequenced in a study of blood T cells in healthy people across ages. The use of a sample-barcoded 5' primer and a J-beta primer mix characterized a second PCR of roughly 6 to 11 cycles. TCRdb reanalysed the 5' RACE reads using MiXCR and keeps one entry per CDR3 protein. The repertoire holds some 700,000 distinct CDR3 sequences, with 20% to 25% as singletons. Sequences were obtained from blood. These receptors all stem from a man aged 70-80 years in good health.

This clonotype has more than one count but fewer than ten. This chain links TRBV10-3 with TRBJ2-1, with D possibly being TRBD1 or TRBD2 (5 bases each). The V and J ends lost 6 bases and 6 bases respectively, with 15 bases between them. This CDR3 contains 14 residues. Germline lookup yields CDR1 ENHRY and CDR2 SYGVKD. CDR3 amino acids: CAIRLGGSFNEQFF. CDR3 bases: TGTGCCATCAGGCTTGGGGGTTCATTCAATGAGCAGTTCTTC.

For the CDR3, the DNA is TGCGCCAGCAGTGAGCCGGGGACACACACTGAAGCTTTCTTT. Amino acids: CASSEPGTHTEAFF. The chain joins TRBV10-1 to TRBJ1-1, with D possibly TRBD1 on 6 matching bases. This CDR3 contains 14 residues. Trimming cost V 2 bases and J 3 bases, with 10 bases left between them. Per the germline V gene, CDR1 is WNHNN and CDR2 is SYGVQD (reference sequence).

The chain joins TRBV4-2 to TRBJ2-7; the D call may be TRBD1 or TRBD2 (7 bases each). Germline-derived CDR1 and CDR2 are LGHNA and YNFKEQ. The CDR3 spans 15 residues. Trimming took 4 bases from V and 5 from J, leaving 18 bases between them. The CDR3 here is CASSPRQGGINEQYF. The CDR3 DNA follows: TGTGCCAGCAGCCCCCGACAGGGAGGGATCAACGAGCAGTACTTC.

This clonotype was counted many times. The J gene is TRBJ2-3, the V gene TRBV6-6; 9 bases match TRBD2. Germline values: CDR1 MNHNY, CDR2 SVGAGI (reference sequence). The trim removed 3 bases at V and 2 bases at J, leaving 6 bases unmatched. CDR3 length: 16 residues. The CDR3 is CASSYSSGGHTDTQYF. CDR3 bases: TGTGCCAGCAGTTATTCGAGCGGGGGGCACACAGATACGCAGTATTTT.

This clonotype showed up just once. The CDR3 bases are TGTGCCAGCAGCCCGCTAACTAGCGGGAATTACAATGAGCAGTTCTTC. Translating gives CASSPLTSGNYNEQFF. This rearrangement joins TRBV7-2 to TRBJ2-1; TRBD2 matches at 10 bases. The germline V gene has CDR1 SGHTA and CDR2 FQGNSA. This CDR3 is built from 16 residues. With V trimmed by 5 bases and J by 4 bases, 8 bases remained unmatched.

CDR3 amino acids: CSVALAGTDTQYF. CDR3 nucleotides: TGCAGCGTTGCTCTAGCGGGCACAGATACGCAGTATTTT. The genes are TRBV29-1 and TRBJ2-3; 7 nucleotides line up with TRBD2. Germline trimming cut 4 bases from V and 1 base from J; bases unmatched to any gene: 2. The CDR3 is made up of 13 amino acids. Per the germline V gene, CDR1 is SQVTM and CDR2 is ANQGSEA.

This clonotype turned up a few times. The chain carries TRBV10-3 and TRBJ2-3; 8 bases match TRBD2. Per germline, CDR1 ENHRY and CDR2 SYGVKD. The ends lost 7 bases at V and 4 bases at J; junction bases unmatched: 4. The CDR3 is 13 amino acids. The CDR3 nucleotides read TGTGCCATCACAACGGGAGGGGCAGATACGCAGTATTTT. Residues: CAITTGGADTQYF.

Here the CDR3 reads CASSQAPTSNIQYF. The CDR3, as DNA: TGTGCCAGCAGCCAAGCTCCGACGTCAAACATTCAGTACTTC. The chain couples TRBV3-1 to TRBJ2-4, with D unresolved. CDR1 LGHDT and CDR2 YNNKEL come from the germline V gene (reference sequence). This CDR3 is 14 amino acids long. Deletions cut 1 base from V and 6 bases from J, with 10 bases between.

This clonotype was observed a few times. V is TRBV20-1 and J is TRBJ1-2; D is uncertain. CDR1 DFQATT and CDR2 SNEGSKA come from the germline V gene (reference sequence). Deletions cut 1 base from V and 2 bases from J, with 14 bases between. The CDR3 length is 15 residues. CDR3 bases: TGCAGTGCTAGAGTTGAGGCAGTAGGGAACTATGGCTACACCTTC. This translates into CSARVEAVGNYGYTF.

The rearrangement uses TRBV10-3 and TRBJ2-1; 7 bases align to TRBD2. This CDR3 has 14 amino acids. CDR1 and CDR2 (germline): ENHRY, SYGVKD. Trimming cost V 2 bases and J 7 bases; bases outside gene matches: 5. The CDR3 loop reads CAISEGTTLNEQFF. CDR3 bases: TGTGCCATCAGTGAGGGGACTACCCTTAATGAGCAGTTCTTC.

A few counts support this clonotype. CDR3 DNA: TGCGCCAGCAGCTTGACTAGCGGGAGCGAGAGGAATACGCAGTATTTT. It codes for CASSLTSGSERNTQYF. The rearrangement uses TRBV5-1 and TRBJ2-3; 11 nucleotides align to TRBD2. The trim removed 1 base at V and 7 bases at J, leaving 8 bases unmatched. Germline V gene lookup returns CDR1 SGHRS and CDR2 YFSETQ. The CDR3 totals 16 residues.

This clonotype was seen a handful of times. The chain uses TRBV20-1 and TRBJ1-5; maybe TRBD1 (5 bases). Trimming took off 0 bases at V and 2 bases at J, with 11 bases between the two ends. CDR3 length: 15 residues. Looked up from germline, CDR1 is DFQATT and CDR2 is SNEGSKA (reference sequence). The CDR3: CSARDEPRGNQPQHF. The CDR3 coding sequence is TGCAGTGCTAGAGATGAACCCAGGGGCAATCAGCCCCAGCATTTT.

This chain connects TRBV4-3 to TRBJ2-4, with 7 positions matching TRBD2. V was clipped by 0 bases and J by 5 bases; unmatched bases: 19. Germline V CDR1 and CDR2: LGHNA, YSLEER. The CDR3 spans 20 residues. CDR3 sequence reads: CASSQDNVRRETRGENIQYF. DNA for the CDR3: TGCGCCAGCAGCCAAGATAACGTACGGCGGGAGACCCGAGGGGAAAACATTCAGTACTTC.

A few counts support this clonotype. The CDR3 nucleotides read TGTGCCAGCAGTTGGACGGTGAACACTGAAGCTTTCTTT. It is translated as CASSWTVNTEAFF. This chain connects TRBV12-3 or TRBV12-4 to TRBJ1-1; D not resolved. The CDR3 is 13 residues long. Trimming stripped 4 bases from V and 0 bases from J, with 6 bases between.

The chain recombines TRBV28 with TRBJ2-4; D is perhaps TRBD1 (8 bases). V gave up 5 bases and J gave up 8 bases, with 10 bases separating them. CDR3 length equals 12 residues. In germline, CDR1 is MDHEN, CDR2 SYDVKM. DNA of the CDR3: TGTGCCAGCAGTACAGGGGGGGACATTCAGTACTTC. Translating gives CASSTGGDIQYF.

The CDR3 nucleotides read TGTGCCAGCAGCTTAGTGTCAGGAGAACGCATTCAGTACTTC. Protein product: CASSLVSGERIQYF. J is TRBJ2-4 and V is TRBV7-2; D is unresolved. The V end lost 1 base, the J end lost 9 bases, and 13 bases lay between the germline ends. From germline, CDR1 is SGHTA and CDR2 FQGNSA. The CDR3 is 14 amino acids.